Presented here are 8 T cell receptor beta chains from one specimen sequenced in a study of blood T cell repertoires in COVID-19. The method was immunoSEQ multiplex PCR; TCRdb's version includes in-frame clones alone and lacks a portion of them. The sample carries about 16,000 clones, 88% recorded once. Sequenced sample: peripheral blood. The receptors come from a human donor in a cohort sampled during active COVID-19.

V gene TRBV5-5 combines with J gene TRBJ1-4; possibly TRBD1 for D (5 bases). The V end lost 4 bases, the J end lost 0 bases, and 10 bases lay between the germline ends. This CDR3 contains 15 residues. Germline values: CDR1 SGHKS, CDR2 YYEKEE (reference sequence). CDR3 in DNA: TGTGCCAGCAGCGTGGACAAAGCAACTAATGAAAAACTGTTTTTT. This encodes CASSVDKATNEKLFF.

This clone was detected a few times. V and J are TRBV27 and TRBJ2-1; 7 nucleotides agree with TRBD2. J was trimmed by 9 bases and V by 3 bases; bases with no gene match: 5. CDR3 length: 13 residues. The germline V gene has CDR1 MNHEY and CDR2 SMNVEV (reference sequence). The CDR3 region has the DNA TGTGCCAGCAGTTTGACTAGCCGGGGTGAGCAGTTCTTC. Residues: CASSLTSRGEQFF.

V usage is TRBV15 and J usage is TRBJ1-2, with D maybe TRBD1 (6 bases). Germline CDR1 is LNHNV and CDR2 is YYDKDF (reference sequence). V lost 4 bases and J 7 bases, leaving 13 bases between the germline ends. This CDR3 has 13 residues. Here the CDR3 DNA reads TGTGCCACCAGCATAAGAACAGGGTCTGGCTACACCTTC. It specifies CATSIRTGSGYTF.

This clone was counted only a few times. V is TRBV2 and J is TRBJ2-4; 8 positions agree with TRBD1. The V gene's germline CDR1 is SNHLY and CDR2 FYNNEI. With V trimmed by 2 bases and J by 6 bases, 6 bases remained unmatched. The CDR3 spans 15 residues. CDR3 sequence reads: CASSESRTGINIQYF. The DNA of the CDR3 is TGTGCCAGCAGTGAATCCCGGACAGGGATAAACATTCAGTACTTC.

J is TRBJ2-5 and V is TRBV30; 9 bases line up with TRBD1. The ends lost 7 bases at V and 5 bases at J; junction bases unmatched: 11. CDR3 size: 14 residues. Germline CDR1 and CDR2: GTSNPN and SVGIG (reference sequence). The chain's CDR3 is CAYGPTGGVETQYF. In DNA form, the CDR3 reads TGTGCCTACGGACCTACAGGGGGCGTGGAGACCCAGTACTTC. The full variable domain, rest sourced from reference TRBV30 and TRBJ2-5, is SQTIHQWPATLVQPVGSPLSLECTVEGTSNPNLYWYRQAAGRGLQLLFYSVGIGQISSEVPQNLSASRPQDRQFILSSKKLLLSDSGFYLCAYGPTGGVETQYFGPGTRLLVL.

The genes are TRBV7-2 and TRBJ2-6, with 9 bases fitting TRBD1. CDR1 and CDR2 from the germline V gene are SGHTA and FQGNSA. This CDR3 contains 18 residues. Trimming took 5 bases from V and 2 from J; bases not matched to a gene: 10. The CDR3 nucleotides read TGTGCCAGCAGCACTCCGGGACAGGGAGTACCTGGGGCCAACGTCCTGACTTTC. Protein: CASSTPGQGVPGANVLTF.

A note on this clone: The sample holds other DNA sequences that translate to the same CDR3. This chain connects TRBV5-1 to TRBJ1-2; 8 bases map to TRBD1. The junction had 6 bases not matched to a gene; V was cut back by 0 bases and J by 8 bases. From germline, CDR1 is SGHRS and CDR2 YFSETQ. The CDR3 extends over 14 amino acids. CDR3 protein: CASSLAGTGGGYTF. CDR3 DNA: TGCGCCAGCAGCTTGGCCGGGACAGGCGGAGGCTACACCTTC.

The chain combines TRBV11-3 with TRBJ1-3, with D perhaps matching TRBD1 (5 bases). Germline CDR1 SGHNT, CDR2 YENEEA. The CDR3 has 15 amino acids. Deletions cut 0 bases from V and 4 bases from J, with 10 bases between. This CDR3 reads CASSLDAGKGNTIYF. In DNA, the CDR3 is TGTGCCAGCAGCTTAGATGCAGGGAAAGGAAACACCATATATTTT.